This T cell receptor (beta chain) derives from a study of patients and donors after allogeneic stem cell transplantation. TCRdb redid the calling of the RT-PCR reads with MiXCR, one entry per CDR3 protein. The table records more than 850,000 distinct CDR3 sequences, under 20% of them present only once. This clonotype was seen only a few times. Losses at the gene ends were 5 bases for V and 5 bases for J; bases not matched to a gene: 10. This CDR3 comprises 15 residues. Germline CDR1 reads MNHEY; CDR2 reads SMNVEV (reference sequence). The receptor was derived from a human donor who was either an allogeneic HSCT recipient or a stem cell or donor lymphocyte infusion donor (not recorded which). It is not recorded whose cells these are; they may come from a transplant donor. The chain carries TRBV27 and TRBJ2-5; 8 nucleotides align to TRBD1. Sequenced: blood, either unsorted or a sorted T cell fraction (not recorded which). CDR3 sequence reads: CASSPPRTGKETQYF. As DNA, the CDR3 is TGTGCCAGCAGTCCACCCAGGACAGGGAAGGAGACCCAGTACTTC.